Listed here are 7 T cell receptor beta chains from one sample, sequenced in a study of lymphopenia after photon versus proton radiotherapy. Profiled with immunoSEQ multiplex PCR; TCRdb holds only in-frame clones, not every one. The table shows 65,000 to 75,000 clones, with over 80% occurring only once. This specimen was peripheral blood, taken from a patient treated with proton-based radiotherapy. All receptors come from a man older than 75 with esophageal cancer.

The CDR3 DNA reads TGTGCCAGCAGCAAAAACGGGTTAGCGGGGACCGCAGATACGCAGTATTTT. Translated, it gives CASSKNGLAGTADTQYF. V gene TRBV11-1 combines with J gene TRBJ2-3; the match to TRBD2 covers 8 bases. The germline CDR1 and CDR2 sequences are SGHAT and FQDESV (reference sequence). Trimming took 5 bases from V and 4 from J; bases not matched to a gene: 14. The CDR3 totals 17 residues.

The chain has TRBV11-2 and TRBJ2-3; maybe TRBD1 (5 bases). The V gene's germline CDR1 is SGHAT and CDR2 FQNNGV. The germline V and J ends were trimmed by 5 bases and 4 bases, with 7 bases remaining between them. The CDR3 runs to 12 residues. The CDR3 protein is CASSLTADTQYF. The CDR3 DNA sequence: TGTGCCAGCAGCCTGACAGCAGATACGCAGTATTTT.

CDR3 sequence reads: CAWTRGTNQPQHF. In DNA, the CDR3 is TGTGCCTGGACCAGGGGAACCAATCAGCCCCAGCATTTT. This chain connects TRBV30 to TRBJ1-5; D is possibly TRBD1 (6 bases). The length of the CDR3 is 13 residues. Deletions cut 4 bases from V and 3 bases from J, with 10 bases between. Germline CDR1 reads GTSNPN; CDR2 reads SVGIG (reference sequence).

CDR3 nucleotide sequence: TGTGCCAGCAGTAGGGATTGGGATAGCAATCAGCCCCAGCATTTT. Translating it yields CASSRDWDSNQPQHF. The genes are TRBV7-8 and TRBJ1-5; the D is unclear. From germline, CDR1 is SGHVS and CDR2 FQNEAQ. The CDR3 consists of 15 residues. V was trimmed by 6 bases and J by 0 bases, leaving 12 bases between them.

In the case of this clone: The sample carries other DNA sequences with the same CDR3. The chain combines TRBV29-1 with TRBJ1-1, with 7 bases matching TRBD1. After removal of 6 bases from V and 5 bases from J, the junction contained 6 bases not matched to a gene. The germline gives CDR1 SQVTM, CDR2 ANQGSEA. The CDR3 is 12 amino acids. The CDR3 DNA sequence: TGCAGCGTGGTGAGGGGGCAGACTGAAGCTTTCTTT. This translates into CSVVRGQTEAFF.

This clone was seen more than once but under ten times. The chain recombines TRBV6-5 with TRBJ1-5; 7 nucleotides line up with TRBD1. This CDR3 has 15 residues. The trim removed 6 bases at V and 0 bases at J, leaving 5 bases unmatched. The V gene's germline CDR1 is MNHEY and CDR2 SVGAGI. CDR3 bases: TGTGCCAGCAGCCCGCAGGGGGGTAGCAATCAGCCCCAGCATTTT. Translated, it gives CASSPQGGSNQPQHF.

The chain joins TRBV7-9 to TRBJ1-1; the D gene is possibly TRBD1 (5 bases). This CDR3 spans 13 amino acids. Germline V gene sequence: CDR1 SEHNR, CDR2 FQNEAQ (reference sequence). V was pared by 1 base and J by 7 bases, with 10 bases between. The CDR3 nucleotides are TGTGCCAGCAGCTTAGTTGAGGGGAGTGAAGCTTTCTTT. Its protein product is CASSLVEGSEAFF.